This T cell receptor (beta chain) emerged from a study of blood T cells in healthy people across ages. Study outcomes and limitations: Reliance upon unsorted PBMCs precluded definitive naive versus antigen-experienced comparison.

RNA extraction gave at least 5.5 micrograms of total RNA per sample. Together with a sample-barcoded 5' primer, a J-beta primer mix was included in a second PCR lasting about 6 to 11 cycles. A template-switch adaptor with 12 random nucleotides tagged each cDNA molecule. TCRdb analysed the 5' RACE reads with MiXCR anew, one entry per CDR3 protein. The table lists some 850,000 distinct CDR3 sequences, about a quarter of them singletons. Looked up from germline, CDR1 is LGHNA and CDR2 is YNFKEQ. The CDR3 runs to 16 residues. Regarding this clonotype: Its antigen is unknown. A junction end diverges from the germline sequence, so it may reflect a read error.

Another study also made use of these data, one on T cells of mothers and their children. That work adds: Evidence of persistent microchimeric T cell clones was absent.

The sequence was obtained from a boy younger than 18 in good health. V and J are TRBV4-2 and TRBJ2-5; 10 bases agree with TRBD2. Sequencing was performed on blood. The CDR3 protein is CASSQAQRGGLETRYF. The CDR3 region has the DNA TGTGCCAGCAGCCAAGCACAGCGGGGGGGCCTGGAGACCCGGTACTTC.